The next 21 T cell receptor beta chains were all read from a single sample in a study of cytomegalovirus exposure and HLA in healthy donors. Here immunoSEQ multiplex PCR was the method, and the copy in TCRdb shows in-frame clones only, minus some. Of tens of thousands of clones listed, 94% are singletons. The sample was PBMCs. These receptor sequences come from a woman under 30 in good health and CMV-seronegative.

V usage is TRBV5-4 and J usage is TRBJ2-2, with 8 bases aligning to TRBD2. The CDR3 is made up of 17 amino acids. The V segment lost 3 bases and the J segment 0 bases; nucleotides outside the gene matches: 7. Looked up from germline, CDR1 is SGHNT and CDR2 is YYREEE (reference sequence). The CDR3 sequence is CASSSMTSAANTGELFF. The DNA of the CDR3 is TGTGCCAGCAGCTCAATGACTAGCGCCGCGAACACCGGGGAGCTGTTTTTT.

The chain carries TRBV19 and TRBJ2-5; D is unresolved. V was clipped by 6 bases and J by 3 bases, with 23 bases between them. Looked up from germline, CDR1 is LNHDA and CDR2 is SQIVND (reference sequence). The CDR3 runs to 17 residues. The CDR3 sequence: CASSRVPRLESEETQYF. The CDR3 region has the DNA TGTGCCAGTAGCCGAGTCCCCAGGTTAGAGTCTGAAGAGACCCAGTACTTC.

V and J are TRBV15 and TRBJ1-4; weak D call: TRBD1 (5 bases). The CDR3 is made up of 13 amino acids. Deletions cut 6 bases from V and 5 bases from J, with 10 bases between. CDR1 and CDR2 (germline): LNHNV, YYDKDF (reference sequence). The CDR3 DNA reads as TGTGCCACCAGGGGGGGGATAAATGAAAAACTGTTTTTT. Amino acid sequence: CATRGGINEKLFF.

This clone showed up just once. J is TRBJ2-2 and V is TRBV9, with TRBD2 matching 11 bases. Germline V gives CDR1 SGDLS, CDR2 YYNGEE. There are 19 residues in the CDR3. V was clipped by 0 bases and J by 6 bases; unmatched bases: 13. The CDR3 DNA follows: TGTGCCAGCAGCGTAGAAATTGTGTCTAGCGGGGGGCTCCCCGGGGAGCTGTTTTTT. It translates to CASSVEIVSSGGLPGELFF.

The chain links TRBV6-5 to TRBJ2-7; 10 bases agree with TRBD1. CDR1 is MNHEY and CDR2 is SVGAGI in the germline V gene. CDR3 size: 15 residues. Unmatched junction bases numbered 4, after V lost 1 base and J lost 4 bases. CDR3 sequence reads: CASSYYGQGDYEQYF. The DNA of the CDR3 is TGTGCCAGCAGTTACTATGGACAGGGGGATTACGAGCAGTACTTC.

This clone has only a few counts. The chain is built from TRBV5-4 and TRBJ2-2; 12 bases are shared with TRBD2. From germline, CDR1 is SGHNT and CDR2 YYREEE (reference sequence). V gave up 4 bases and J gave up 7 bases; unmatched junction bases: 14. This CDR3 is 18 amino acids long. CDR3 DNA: TGTGCCAGCAGCCTAGGGCCTAGCGGGGGGGCCAAAGGCGGGGAGCTGTTTTTT. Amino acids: CASSLGPSGGAKGGELFF.

As DNA, the CDR3 is TGTGCCATCAGGGCCTCCGGGACAGGGGGCTCAAACTCTGGAAACACCATATATTTT. This sequence encodes CAIRASGTGGSNSGNTIYF. The genes are TRBV10-3 and TRBJ1-3; 12 positions agree with TRBD1. Germline V gives CDR1 ENHRY, CDR2 SYGVKD. The CDR3 loop spans 19 amino acids. Trimming took 6 bases from V and 0 from J; bases not matched to a gene: 12.

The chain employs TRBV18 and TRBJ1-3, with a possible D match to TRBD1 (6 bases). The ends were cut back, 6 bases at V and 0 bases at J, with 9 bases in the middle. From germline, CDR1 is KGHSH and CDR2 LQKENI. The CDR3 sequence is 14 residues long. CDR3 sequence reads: CASSMDSSGNTIYF. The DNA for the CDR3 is TGTGCCAGCTCTATGGACAGCTCTGGAAACACCATATATTTT.

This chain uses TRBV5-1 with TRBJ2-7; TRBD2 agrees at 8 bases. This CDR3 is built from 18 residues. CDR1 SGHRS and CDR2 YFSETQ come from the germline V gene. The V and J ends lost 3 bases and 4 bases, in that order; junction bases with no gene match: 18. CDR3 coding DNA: TGCGCCAGCAGCTCACCGACCCTGGGCGGGGGGATCTTGTACGAGCAGTACTTC. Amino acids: CASSSPTLGGGILYEQYF.

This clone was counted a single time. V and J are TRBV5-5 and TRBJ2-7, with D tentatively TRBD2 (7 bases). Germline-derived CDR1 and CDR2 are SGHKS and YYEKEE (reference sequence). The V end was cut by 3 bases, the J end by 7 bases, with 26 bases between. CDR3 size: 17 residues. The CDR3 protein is CASSSQGRGSWASEQYF. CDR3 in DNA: TGTGCCAGCAGCTCCCAGGGGAGGGGGAGTTGGGCTAGTGAGCAGTACTTC.

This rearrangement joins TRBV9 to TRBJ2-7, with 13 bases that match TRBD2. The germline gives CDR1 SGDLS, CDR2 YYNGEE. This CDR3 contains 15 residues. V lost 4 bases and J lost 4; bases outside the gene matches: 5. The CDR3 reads CASSLGTSGAYEQYF. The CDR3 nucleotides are TGTGCCAGCAGCTTAGGGACTAGCGGGGCTTACGAGCAGTACTTC.

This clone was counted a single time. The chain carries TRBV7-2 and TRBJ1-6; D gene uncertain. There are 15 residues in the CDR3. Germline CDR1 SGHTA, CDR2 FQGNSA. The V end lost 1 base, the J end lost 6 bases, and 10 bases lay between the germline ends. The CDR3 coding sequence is TGTGCCAGCAGCTTAGTCGCAGGTAGTAATTCACCCCTCCACTTT. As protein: CASSLVAGSNSPLHF.

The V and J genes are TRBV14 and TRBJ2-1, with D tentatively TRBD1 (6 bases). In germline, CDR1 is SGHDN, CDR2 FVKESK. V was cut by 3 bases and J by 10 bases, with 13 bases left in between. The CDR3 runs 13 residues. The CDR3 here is CASSQYIRGEQFF. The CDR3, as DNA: TGTGCCAGCAGCCAGTACATCAGGGGCGAGCAGTTCTTC.

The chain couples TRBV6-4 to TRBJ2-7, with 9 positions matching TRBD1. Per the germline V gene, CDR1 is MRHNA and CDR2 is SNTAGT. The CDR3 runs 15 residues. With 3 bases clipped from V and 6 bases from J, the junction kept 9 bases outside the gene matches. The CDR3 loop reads CASSDPGQGEREQYF. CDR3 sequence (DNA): TGTGCCAGCAGTGATCCGGGACAGGGAGAACGCGAGCAGTACTTC.

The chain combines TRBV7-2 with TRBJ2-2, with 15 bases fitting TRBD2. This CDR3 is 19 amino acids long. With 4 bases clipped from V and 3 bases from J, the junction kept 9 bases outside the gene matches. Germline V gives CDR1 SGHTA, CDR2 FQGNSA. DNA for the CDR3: TGTGCCAGCAGCTCATCTGGACTAGCGGGGGGGCTGTACACCGGGGAGCTGTTTTTT. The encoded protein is CASSSSGLAGGLYTGELFF.

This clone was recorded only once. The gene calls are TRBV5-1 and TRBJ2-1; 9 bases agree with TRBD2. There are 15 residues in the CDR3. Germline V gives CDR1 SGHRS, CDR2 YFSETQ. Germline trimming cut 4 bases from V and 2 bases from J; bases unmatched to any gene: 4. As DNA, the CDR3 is TGCGCCAGCAGCACTAGCGGGTTTACCTACAATGAGCAGTTCTTC. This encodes CASSTSGFTYNEQFF. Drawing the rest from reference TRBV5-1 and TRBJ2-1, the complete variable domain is KAGVTQTPRYLIKTRGQQVTLSCSPISGHRSVSWYQQTPGQGLQFLFEYFSETQRNKGNFPGRFSGRQFSNSRSEMNVSTLELGDSALYLCASSTSGFTYNEQFFGPGTRLTVL.

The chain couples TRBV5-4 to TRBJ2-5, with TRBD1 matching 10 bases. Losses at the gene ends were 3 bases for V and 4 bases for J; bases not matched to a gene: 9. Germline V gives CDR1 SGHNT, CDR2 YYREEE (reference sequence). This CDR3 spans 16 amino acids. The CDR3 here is CASSSPGTGDSETQYF. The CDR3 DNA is TGTGCCAGCAGCTCCCCCGGGACAGGGGATTCAGAGACCCAGTACTTC.

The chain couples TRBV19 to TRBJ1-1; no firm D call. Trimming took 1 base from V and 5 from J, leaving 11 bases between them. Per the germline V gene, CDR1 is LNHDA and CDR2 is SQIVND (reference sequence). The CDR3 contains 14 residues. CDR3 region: CASSIVGRKTEAFF. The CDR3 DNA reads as TGTGCCAGTAGTATAGTAGGGAGAAAGACTGAAGCTTTCTTT.

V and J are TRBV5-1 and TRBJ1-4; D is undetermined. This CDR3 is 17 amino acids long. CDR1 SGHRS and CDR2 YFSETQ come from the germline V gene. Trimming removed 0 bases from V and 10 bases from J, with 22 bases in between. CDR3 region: CASSLALRTGEWGKLFF. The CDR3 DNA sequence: TGCGCCAGCAGCTTGGCCTTAAGGACGGGAGAATGGGGAAAACTGTTTTTT. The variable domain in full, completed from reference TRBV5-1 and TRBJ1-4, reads KAGVTQTPRYLIKTRGQQVTLSCSPISGHRSVSWYQQTPGQGLQFLFEYFSETQRNKGNFPGRFSGRQFSNSRSEMNVSTLELGDSALYLCASSLALRTGEWGKLFFGSGTQLSVL.

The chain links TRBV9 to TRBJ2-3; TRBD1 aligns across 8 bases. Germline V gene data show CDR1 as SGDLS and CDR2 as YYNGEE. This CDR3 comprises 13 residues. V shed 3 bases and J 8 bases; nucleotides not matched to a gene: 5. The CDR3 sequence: CASSGQGQGTQYF. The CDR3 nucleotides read TGTGCCAGCAGCGGACAGGGGCAGGGTACGCAGTATTTT.

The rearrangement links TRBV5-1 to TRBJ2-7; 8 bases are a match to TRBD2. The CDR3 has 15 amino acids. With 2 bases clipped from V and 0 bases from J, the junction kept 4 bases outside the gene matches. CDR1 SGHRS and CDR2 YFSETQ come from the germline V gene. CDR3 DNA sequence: TGCGCCAGCAGCTTCGGGGGGGCCTCCTCCTACGAGCAGTACTTC. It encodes CASSFGGASSYEQYF.